The 23 T cell receptor beta chains reported below all come from one sample, sequenced in a study of blood T cell repertoires in COVID-19. TCRdb's copy holds only in-frame clones and misses some; the assay was immunoSEQ multiplex PCR. Here the sample spans 100,000 or so clones, approximately 90% being singletons. The material sequenced was peripheral blood. The receptors originated from a man aged 50 to 59 with active COVID-19.

The chain is built from TRBV9 and TRBJ1-1; D perhaps matches TRBD1 (6 bases). Per the germline V gene, CDR1 is SGDLS and CDR2 is YYNGEE. Trimming took off 2 bases at V and 0 bases at J, with 11 bases between the two ends. The CDR3 has 15 amino acids. The CDR3 loop is CASSVQDSLNTEAFF. The DNA for the CDR3 is TGTGCCAGCAGCGTCCAGGACAGCTTGAACACTGAAGCTTTCTTT.

The chain recombines TRBV6-5 with TRBJ2-1, with 10 bases aligning to TRBD2. Germline V lookup: CDR1 MNHEY, CDR2 SVGAGI. This CDR3 comprises 15 residues. V shed 7 bases and J 1 base; nucleotides not matched to a gene: 4. The CDR3 DNA reads TGTGCCAGCACCACTAGCGGGATTTCCTACAATGAGCAGTTCTTC. Its protein product is CASTTSGISYNEQFF.

This sequence joins TRBV24-1 and TRBJ2-2, with 8 bases identical to TRBD1. Germline V gene sequence: CDR1 KGHDR, CDR2 SFDVKD. There are 17 residues in the CDR3. J gave up 4 bases and V 3 bases, and 9 bases lay outside the gene matches. In DNA form, the CDR3 reads TGTGCCACCAGTGATCTAAGGACAGGGTTGAGCACCGGGGAGCTGTTTTTT. It translates to CATSDLRTGLSTGELFF.

The chain has TRBV18 and TRBJ1-2, with 7 bases that match TRBD1. After removal of 3 bases from V and 7 bases from J, the junction contained 11 bases not matched to a gene. Germline V gene sequence: CDR1 KGHSH, CDR2 LQKENI. This CDR3 is built from 15 residues. The CDR3 reads CASSPIVTGQGGYTF. The CDR3 bases are TGTGCCAGCTCACCGATAGTGACAGGGCAGGGTGGCTACACCTTC.

This clone was detected once. The chain has TRBV6-5 and TRBJ1-2; a possible D gene is TRBD1 (6 bases). The V gene's germline CDR1 is MNHEY and CDR2 SVGAGI. This CDR3 region has 11 residues. The ends were cut back, 5 bases at V and 5 bases at J, with 6 bases in the middle. The CDR3 sequence: CASSRGYGYTF. CDR3 bases: TGTGCCAGCAGTAGGGGGTATGGCTACACCTTC.

This chain connects TRBV5-6 to TRBJ2-7; 13 bases agree with TRBD2. The V gene's germline CDR1 is SGHDT and CDR2 YYEEEE. Trimming removed 2 bases from V and 2 bases from J; junction bases left unmatched: 10. This CDR3 comprises 18 residues. CDR3 DNA: TGTGCCAGCAGCTTCTACCTGGACGGGACTAGCGGGACCTACGAGCAGTACGTC. Translating it yields CASSFYLDGTSGTYEQYV.

V is TRBV6-5 and J is TRBJ2-2, with D perhaps TRBD1 (6 bases). Germline V CDR1 and CDR2: MNHEY, SVGAGI. The CDR3 sequence is 14 residues long. The ends were cut back, 5 bases at V and 4 bases at J, with 11 bases in the middle. The CDR3 bases are TGTGCCAGCAGTCGTACAGGGAGCACCGGGGAGCTGTTTTTT. Translating it yields CASSRTGSTGELFF.

This chain links TRBV3-1 (or the pseudogene TRBV3-2) with TRBJ1-1; possible D gene TRBD1, 6 bases. Germline CDR1 reads LGHDT; CDR2 reads YNNKEL (reference sequence). V was shortened by 8 bases and J by 3 bases, with 19 bases between the two germline ends. The CDR3 spans 15 residues. CDR3 sequence: CASSRGGRWYTEAFF. CDR3 sequence (DNA): TGTGCCAGCTCGAGGGGGGGCAGGTGGTACACTGAAGCTTTCTTT.

The chain employs TRBV19 and TRBJ1-1, with 11 bases matching TRBD1. Germline lookup yields CDR1 LNHDA and CDR2 SQIVND (reference sequence). V lost 4 bases, J lost 5 bases, and 3 bases stayed unmatched. The CDR3 loop spans 14 amino acids. The CDR3 sequence: CASSTDRGQTEAFF. The CDR3 DNA sequence: TGTGCCAGTAGTACGGACAGGGGGCAAACTGAAGCTTTCTTT.

J is TRBJ2-1 and V is TRBV29-1; D not resolved. The germline V gene has CDR1 SQVTM and CDR2 ANQGSEA. The CDR3 contains 11 residues. V was clipped by 5 bases and J by 5 bases, with 7 bases between them. Written as DNA, the CDR3 is TGCAGCGTTTTACATGACAATGAGCAGTTCTTC. It is translated as CSVLHDNEQFF.

V gene TRBV7-3 combines with J gene TRBJ2-1; 8 bases are a match to TRBD2. V dropped 4 bases and J dropped 5; count of bases not matched to a gene: 7. Germline CDR1 and CDR2: SGHTA and FQGTGA. The length of the CDR3 is 15 residues. CDR3 sequence: CASSSTGGLNNEQFF. CDR3 sequence (DNA): TGTGCCAGCAGCTCTACGGGGGGGCTTAACAATGAGCAGTTCTTC. The whole variable domain, filled in from reference TRBV7-3 and TRBJ2-1, reads GAGVSQTPSNKVTEKGKYVELRCDPISGHTALYWYRQSLGQGPEFLIYFQGTGAADDSGLPNDRFFAVRPEGSVSTLKIQRTERGDSAVYLCASSSTGGLNNEQFFGPGTRLTVL.

V and J are TRBV5-1 and TRBJ2-6, with D perhaps TRBD2 (5 bases). The CDR3 has 16 amino acids. V lost 4 bases, J lost 4 bases, and 15 bases lay in between. CDR1 is SGHRS and CDR2 is YFSETQ in the germline V gene. The CDR3 DNA is TGCGCCAGCAGCCCTCAGAGCGGTCGCGGGGCCAACGTCCTGACTTTC. It translates to CASSPQSGRGANVLTF.

The chain uses TRBV13 and TRBJ1-3, with D perhaps TRBD1 (5 bases). With 5 bases removed from V and 0 bases from J, the gap between germline ends came to 8 bases. The CDR3 spans 14 residues. From germline, CDR1 is PRHDT and CDR2 FYEKMQ (reference sequence). The CDR3 nucleotides are TGTGCCAGCAGCCCCCAGGGCTCTGGAAACACCATATATTTT. Amino acid sequence: CASSPQGSGNTIYF.

This chain connects TRBV6-5 to TRBJ2-1; 9 bases align to TRBD2. Germline-derived CDR1 and CDR2 are MNHEY and SVGAGI. The V segment lost 4 bases and the J segment 6 bases; nucleotides outside the gene matches: 10. CDR3 size: 16 residues. The CDR3 spells CASSSIAGARGNEQFF. CDR3 coding DNA: TGTGCCAGCAGTTCAATAGCGGGAGCTCGGGGCAATGAGCAGTTCTTC.

The chain uses TRBV9 and TRBJ1-6, with D hard to call. The V gene lost 4 bases and the J gene lost 10 bases, with 15 bases spanning the gap. This CDR3 is built from 14 residues. Germline V CDR1 and CDR2: SGDLS, YYNGEE. CDR3 amino acids: CASSPLPDGSPLHF. CDR3 sequence (DNA): TGTGCCAGCAGCCCACTCCCCGACGGGTCACCCCTCCACTTT.

The chain couples TRBV5-1 to TRBJ2-3; 12 positions match TRBD1. The germline gives CDR1 SGHRS, CDR2 YFSETQ. This CDR3 region has 16 residues. With 4 bases clipped from V and 2 bases from J, the junction kept 5 bases outside the gene matches. CDR3 region: CASSIGTGGDTDTQYF. DNA for the CDR3: TGCGCCAGCAGCATAGGGACAGGGGGCGACACAGATACGCAGTATTTT.

The V and J genes are TRBV9 and TRBJ1-6, with D possibly TRBD1 on 5 matching bases. This CDR3 spans 14 amino acids. Looked up from germline, CDR1 is SGDLS and CDR2 is YYNGEE. V lost 3 bases to trimming and J lost 6 bases, with 10 bases between them. In nucleotides, the CDR3 is TGTGCCAGCAGCGGCGGGGCCCGTAATTCACCCCTCCACTTT. This gives the protein CASSGGARNSPLHF. The whole variable domain, filled in from reference TRBV9 and TRBJ1-6, reads DSGVTQTPKHLITATGQRVTLRCSPRSGDLSVYWYQQSLDQGLQFLIQYYNGEERAKGNILERFSAQQFPDLHSELNLSSLELGDSALYFCASSGGARNSPLHFGNGTRLTVT.

This rearrangement joins TRBV11-2 to TRBJ2-5; 7 bases map to TRBD2. Trimming cost V 2 bases and J 2 bases; bases outside gene matches: 8. Germline V CDR1 and CDR2: SGHAT, FQNNGV. CDR3 length equals 16 residues. The CDR3 here is CASSLSAAGLQETQYF. The CDR3 DNA follows: TGTGCCAGCAGCTTATCAGCGGCGGGACTACAAGAGACCCAGTACTTC.

This clone was counted a single time. This sequence joins TRBV6-4 and TRBJ1-1; 7 bases align to TRBD1. The CDR3 is made up of 15 amino acids. Unmatched junction bases numbered 8, after V lost 2 bases and J lost 5 bases. The germline gives CDR1 MRHNA, CDR2 SNTAGT. The CDR3 sequence is CASSDRNQGVTEAFF. CDR3 DNA: TGTGCCAGCAGTGACCGAAACCAGGGGGTAACTGAAGCTTTCTTT.

The J gene is TRBJ1-2, the V gene TRBV5-6, with TRBD1 matching 9 bases. Germline CDR1 SGHDT, CDR2 YYEEEE. This CDR3 contains 15 residues. With 4 bases clipped from V and 4 bases from J, the junction kept 8 bases outside the gene matches. CDR3 residues: CASSGTGGVSYGYTF. The CDR3 DNA reads TGTGCCAGCAGCGGAACAGGGGGCGTTAGCTATGGCTACACCTTC.

J is TRBJ2-7 and V is TRBV7-9; TRBD2 might be the D (5 bases). V lost 7 bases and J 5 bases, leaving 18 bases between the germline ends. The CDR3 totals 14 residues. In germline, CDR1 is SEHNR, CDR2 FQNEAQ (reference sequence). The CDR3 sequence is CASTARDSFHEQYF. Here the CDR3 DNA reads TGTGCCAGCACCGCCCGGGATTCCTTCCACGAGCAGTACTTC.

V is TRBV13 and J is TRBJ1-2; maybe TRBD1 (5 bases). V dropped 2 bases and J dropped 4 bases, with 8 bases sitting between them. The CDR3 contains 13 residues. CDR1 and CDR2 (germline): PRHDT, FYEKMQ (reference sequence). The CDR3 protein is CASSLQQVYGYTF. The CDR3 DNA follows: TGTGCCAGCAGCTTACAACAGGTCTATGGCTACACCTTC.

In DNA form, the CDR3 reads TGTGCCAGCAGCCAGGCCGGGACTAGCGGGAGGGCCCACAATGAGCAGTTCTTC. Translating it yields CASSQAGTSGRAHNEQFF. The rearrangement links TRBV3-1 (or the pseudogene TRBV3-2) to TRBJ2-1, with 16 bases aligning to TRBD2. This CDR3 is 18 amino acids long. Germline trimming cut 3 bases from V and 5 bases from J; bases unmatched to any gene: 7. CDR1 is LGHDT, CDR2 YNNKEL, per germline (reference sequence).